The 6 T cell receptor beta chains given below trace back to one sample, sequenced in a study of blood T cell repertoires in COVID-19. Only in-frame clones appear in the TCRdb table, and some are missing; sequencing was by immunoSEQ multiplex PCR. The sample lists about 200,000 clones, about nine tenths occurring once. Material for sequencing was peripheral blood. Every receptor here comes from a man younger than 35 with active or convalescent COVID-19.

The CDR3 loop reads CATSRYGTEYYGYTF. In DNA form, the CDR3 reads TGTGCCACCAGCAGATACGGGACAGAGTACTATGGCTACACCTTC. The rearrangement joins TRBV15 to TRBJ1-2; 7 bases match TRBD1. CDR1 is LNHNV, CDR2 YYDKDF, per germline (reference sequence). After removal of 2 bases from V and 3 bases from J, the junction contained 6 bases not matched to a gene. The CDR3 is 15 amino acids.

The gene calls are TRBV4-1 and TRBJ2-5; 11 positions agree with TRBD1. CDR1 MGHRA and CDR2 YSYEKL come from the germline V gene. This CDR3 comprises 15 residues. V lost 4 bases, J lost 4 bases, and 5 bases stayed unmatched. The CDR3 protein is CASSRDRGSRETQYF. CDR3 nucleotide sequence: TGCGCCAGCAGCCGGGACAGGGGGTCTCGAGAGACCCAGTACTTC.

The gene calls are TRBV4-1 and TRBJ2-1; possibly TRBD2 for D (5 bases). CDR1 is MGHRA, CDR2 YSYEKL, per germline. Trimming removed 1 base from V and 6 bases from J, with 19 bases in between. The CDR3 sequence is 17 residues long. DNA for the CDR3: TGCGCCAGCAGCCAAGCTAGGATAGCGAGAGTGGGCAATGAGCAGTTCTTC. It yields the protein CASSQARIARVGNEQFF.

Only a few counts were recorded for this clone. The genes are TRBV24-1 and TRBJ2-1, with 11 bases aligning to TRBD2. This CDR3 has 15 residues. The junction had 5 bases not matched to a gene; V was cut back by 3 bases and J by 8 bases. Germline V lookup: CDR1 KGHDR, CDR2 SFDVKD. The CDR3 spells CATSDPSGGRHEQFF. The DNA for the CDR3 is TGTGCCACCAGTGATCCTAGCGGGGGGAGGCATGAGCAGTTCTTC.

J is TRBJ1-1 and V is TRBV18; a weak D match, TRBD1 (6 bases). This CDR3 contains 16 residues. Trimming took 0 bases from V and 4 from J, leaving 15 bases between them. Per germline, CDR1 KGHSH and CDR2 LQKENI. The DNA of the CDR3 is TGTGCCAGCTCACCACCCGGTGGGGGGGCCGTCACTGAAGCTTTCTTT. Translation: CASSPPGGGAVTEAFF.

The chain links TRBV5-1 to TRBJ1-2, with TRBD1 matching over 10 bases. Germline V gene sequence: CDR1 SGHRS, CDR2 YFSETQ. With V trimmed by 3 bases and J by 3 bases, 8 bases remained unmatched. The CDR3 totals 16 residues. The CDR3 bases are TGCGCCAGCAGCTCGGAGACAGGGGGCGCGGACTATGGCTACACCTTC. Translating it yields CASSSETGGADYGYTF.